This entry describes one T cell receptor (beta chain). The clone's antigen remains unknown. The input lacks base qualities; no much larger clone sits a single base away. The data were taken from a study of T cell responses to AZD1222 COVID-19 vaccine (dated by TCRdb to about 2021). Broadly, across the study: AZD1222 recipients with second doses at about 4 weeks or about 12 weeks were pooled, because spike-specific TCR depth and breadth did not differ between schedules. TCR sequencing covered 230 to 250 trial participants: 207 given two doses of AZD1222 and 26 given two doses of MenACWY control vaccine. Trial participants were enrolled into age subgroups of 18-55, 56-69 and 70-plus years, which contained 148, 28 and 57 TCR-sequenced participants, respectively.

Inclusive of the bounding cysteine and phenylalanine, the CDR3 is 13 residues long. Just the 39-base CDR3 DNA is kept, in frame starting at base 1. V gives up 4 bases and J gives up 7 bases, and the segment between their germline ends measures 13 bases. CDR1 and CDR2 (LNHDA, SQIVND) derive from the germline V gene (reference sequence). The CDR3 regions of human TCRbeta chains were analyzed by immunosequencing. Turning to the authors' computational methods: TCRs in the repertoires were matched against a reference library of SARS-CoV-2-specific TCRs that had been generated with the MIRA antigen-specificity platform. Breadth meant the fraction of unique TCRs that were SARS-CoV-2-associated, whereas depth meant the fraction of total T cells that were SARS-CoV-2-associated. Using the MIRA data, every spike-specific TCR was mapped to the spike region that the TCR reacted to and assigned to either a CD4 or a CD8 class. Log10-transformed breadth and depth values were compared by one-way ANOVA with Sidak's multiple comparisons tests. Here the immuneACCESS table is served through TCRdb, limited to in-frame sequences with V and J called. Missing clones are a known gap in these copies; in checked studies unresolved V genes cover under half, and the rest lacks a known reason. V and J calls and clone size follow that table, whereas D and trimming were derived from the DNA. This sample lists more than 95,000 clones; 80% to 90% were detected once. The top ten hold about 8.7% of the sample.

What the work shows at the level of the full study, not this receptor alone: In the small 56-69-year group, the increase in depth fell short of significance, most likely because of low power. After two AZD1222 doses, spike-specific TCR breadth and depth were significantly higher than at day 0 and than in MenACWY recipients. Participants were mostly white British and included more females than males, and it was suggested by the authors that clonal diversity may have been underestimated. Conclusions about previously exposed vaccinees are limited, since just 5 or 6 AZD1222 recipients were seropositive for SARS-CoV-2 at baseline. Because no samples from the day 14 peak response were available, repertoires could be characterized only after the peak T cell response. Vaccine-associated CD4 TCRs spanned the whole spike protein, with dominant responses in regions 160-218 and 743-854. Reportedly, almost half of the unique spike-specific TCRs recognized epitopes lying outside the regions that are mutated in the B.1.351 and B.1.1.7 variants.

The time point label, read with the paper, signifies: baseline before first vaccination. The vaccinee samples were drawn from two UK trials, COV001 and COV002, one of which was a single-blind randomized controlled phase 2/3 trial testing AZD1222 (ChAdOx1 nCoV-19) in healthy adults. For TCRbeta chain sequencing, PBMC samples from trial participants were taken at day 0 and at day 28 after the second dose. This receptor was taken from an adult in good health. The chain employs TRBV19 and TRBJ1-2, with a weak D call of TRBD1 (6 bases match). This sample comprised peripheral blood, obtained on day 0 of AZD1222 vaccination. The CDR3 reads CASSTVNRAGYTF. The sequenced DNA: TGTGCCAGTAGTACCGTTAACAGGGCTGGCTACACCTTC.